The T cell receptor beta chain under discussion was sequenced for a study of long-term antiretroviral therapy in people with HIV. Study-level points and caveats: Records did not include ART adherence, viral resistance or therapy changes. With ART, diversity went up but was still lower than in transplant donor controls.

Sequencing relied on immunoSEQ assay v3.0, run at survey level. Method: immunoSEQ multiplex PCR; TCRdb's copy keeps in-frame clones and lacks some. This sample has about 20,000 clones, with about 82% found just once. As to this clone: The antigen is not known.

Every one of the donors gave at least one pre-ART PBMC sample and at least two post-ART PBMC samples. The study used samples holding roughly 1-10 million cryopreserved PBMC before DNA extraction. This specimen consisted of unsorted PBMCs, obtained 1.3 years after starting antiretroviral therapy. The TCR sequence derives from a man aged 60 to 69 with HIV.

CDR3 protein: CASSPRDGGTEAFF. DNA for the CDR3: TGTGCCAGCTCACCGCGCGACGGGGGCACTGAAGCTTTCTTT. The gene calls are TRBV18 and TRBJ1-1; D is possibly TRBD1 (5 bases). The length of the CDR3 is 14 residues. The V and J ends lost 3 bases and 4 bases respectively, with 12 bases between them. Per germline, CDR1 KGHSH and CDR2 LQKENI.